The 21 T cell receptor beta chains below were found in one sample sequenced in a study of T cells in Graves' hyperthyroidism and ophthalmopathy (dated by TCRdb to the late 2010s). The library relied on multiplex PCR. TCRdb records Illumina HiSeq 2000 as the sequencer. Amplification of TCR beta CDR3 regions was carried out from RNA transcripts. A first-round RT-PCR of the TCR CDR3 used the HTBI primer set with the Qiagen OneStep RT-PCR kit. In-frame beta chains were kept once TCRdb had trimmed the public reads at Q25 with fastp and called clones with MiXCR. CDR3 protein duplicates are merged, each entry listing the most common genes and DNA. The sample table shows about 640,000 distinct CDR3 sequences, and less than 45% are seen once. Less than 9% of the sample is taken by the ten largest. Sequences were obtained from peripheral blood or thyroid tissue (not recorded which). These receptors were collected from an adult man with Graves' disease, either hyperthyroidism or ophthalmopathy (not recorded which).

This clonotype was seen a handful of times. V gene TRBV7-9 combines with J gene TRBJ2-5; 13 positions match TRBD2. Germline values: CDR1 SEHNR, CDR2 FQNEAQ (reference sequence). Trimming cost V 5 bases and J 5 bases; bases outside gene matches: 14. The CDR3 covers 18 residues. CDR3 nucleotides: TGTGCCAGCAGCCAGGCCCACCAGGCGGGACTAGCGGGGGAGACCCAGTACTTC. Protein: CASSQAHQAGLAGETQYF.

The genes are TRBV20-1 and TRBJ2-5; D remains unclear. V was shortened by 0 bases and J by 1 base, with 15 bases between the two germline ends. CDR3 length equals 16 residues. Germline V lookup: CDR1 DFQATT, CDR2 SNEGSKA (reference sequence). The CDR3 sequence is CSARDGHNQPQETQYF. The CDR3 nucleotides read TGCAGTGCTAGAGACGGGCACAACCAACCCCAAGAGACCCAGTACTTC.

This clonotype came up a few times. The V and J genes are TRBV20-1 and TRBJ1-4, with TRBD1 as a possible D gene (5 bases). CDR1 DFQATT and CDR2 SNEGSKA come from the germline V gene (reference sequence). V was trimmed by 0 bases and J by 2 bases, leaving 13 bases between them. The CDR3 has 16 residues. The CDR3 bases are TGCAGTGCTAGAGATCTAGGTCGGGGGACTAATGAAAAACTGTTTTTT. Translating it yields CSARDLGRGTNEKLFF.

This clonotype was counted between two and nine times. The chain carries TRBV7-8 and TRBJ2-5, with D possibly being TRBD2 (5 bases). Germline lookup yields CDR1 SGHVS and CDR2 FQNEAQ. Trimming cost V 6 bases and J 7 bases, with 18 bases left between them. The CDR3 is made up of 14 amino acids. The CDR3 DNA reads as TGTGCCAGCAGTCAAACACGACTGGCGGGGACCCAGTACTTC. It translates to CASSQTRLAGTQYF.

This clonotype has a count of ten or more. The chain recombines TRBV10-3 with TRBJ2-7, with 12 bases identical to TRBD1. The germline V gene has CDR1 ENHRY and CDR2 SYGVKD. This CDR3 spans 15 amino acids. The J segment lost 6 bases and the V segment lost 5 bases, leaving 8 bases of the junction unmatched. CDR3 sequence: CAISNRGTGGSEQYF. CDR3 coding DNA: TGTGCCATCAGTAACAGAGGGACAGGGGGCAGCGAGCAGTACTTC.

The V and J genes are TRBV24-1 and TRBJ1-4; no reliable D call. V lost 6 bases to trimming and J lost 3 bases, with 4 bases between them. From germline, CDR1 is KGHDR and CDR2 SFDVKD. The CDR3 is 12 residues long. CDR3 DNA sequence: TGTGCCACCAGTACAGCTAATGAAAAACTGTTTTTT. It encodes CATSTANEKLFF.

Points on this clonotype: This may arise from a read error, as a much more abundant clone is one base away. The V and J genes are TRBV29-1 and TRBJ1-1; a weak D match, TRBD1 (5 bases). The CDR3 has 14 amino acids. Germline V CDR1 and CDR2: SQVTM, ANQGSEA. The CDR3 nucleotides are TGCGGCGTTGAAGTAGCGGGGGGAGGCACTGAAGCTTTCTTT. Translating it yields CGVEVAGGGTEAFF.

Concerning this clonotype itself: One base away lies a much larger clone, so this may be a sequencing read error. The V gene is TRBV29-1, the J gene TRBJ1-1, with D possibly TRBD1 on 5 matching bases. Trimming removed 6 bases from V and 6 bases from J, with 8 bases in between. This CDR3 has 10 residues. Germline assignment: CDR1 SQVTM and CDR2 ANQGSEA. The CDR3 loop reads CSVGTSEAFF. Written as DNA, the CDR3 is TGCAGCGTCGGGACGTCTGAAGCTTTCTTT.

This clonotype was detected ten times or more. The gene calls are TRBV6-5 and TRBJ1-6, with TRBD1 as a possible D gene (5 bases). CDR1 is MNHEY and CDR2 is SVGAGI in the germline V gene. The CDR3 spans 15 residues. The V gene lost 6 bases and the J gene lost 8 bases, with 17 bases spanning the gap. The CDR3 DNA reads as TGTGCCAGCAGGGCGACCCAGGGAGGACATTCACCCCTCCACTTT. Translation: CASRATQGGHSPLHF.

The rearrangement uses TRBV15 and TRBJ2-5, with 9 positions matching TRBD2. The V gene's germline CDR1 is LNHNV and CDR2 YYDKDF (reference sequence). The CDR3 is 12 amino acids. Germline trimming cut 3 bases from V and 11 bases from J; bases unmatched to any gene: 4. CDR3 sequence (DNA): TGTGCCACCAGCAGGACAGCGGGAGGACAGTACTTC. Its protein is CATSRTAGGQYF.

V is TRBV7-9 and J is TRBJ1-5; D unresolved. This CDR3 is built from 12 residues. V was shortened by 6 bases and J by 6 bases, with 9 bases between the two germline ends. Per the germline V gene, CDR1 is SEHNR and CDR2 is FQNEAQ (reference sequence). The chain's CDR3 is CASSLTRQPQHF. CDR3 nucleotides: TGTGCCAGCAGTTTAACGCGTCAGCCCCAGCATTTT.

This clonotype appeared a few times. The chain links TRBV7-9 to TRBJ1-3; D remains unclear. Germline loops: CDR1 SEHNR, CDR2 FQNEAQ (reference sequence). The CDR3 covers 15 residues. The V gene lost 2 bases and the J gene lost 0 bases, with 8 bases spanning the gap. DNA for the CDR3: TGTGCCAGCAGCTTAACGCAGAGCTCTGGAAACACCATATATTTT. It is translated as CASSLTQSSGNTIYF. Full variable domain (missing parts from reference TRBV7-9 and TRBJ1-3): DTGVSQNPRHKITKRGQNVTFRCDPISEHNRLYWYRQTLGQGPEFLTYFQNEAQLEKSRLLSDRFSAERPKGSFSTLEIQRTEQGDSAMYLCASSLTQSSGNTIYFGEGSWLTVV.

The CDR3 sequence: CATSIGTEFYGYTF. CDR3 bases: TGTGCCACCAGCATCGGGACAGAGTTCTATGGCTACACCTTC. The rearrangement uses TRBV15 and TRBJ1-2; 7 bases align to TRBD1. CDR3 size: 14 residues. V lost 4 bases, J lost 4 bases, and 6 bases stayed unmatched. Germline V gives CDR1 LNHNV, CDR2 YYDKDF (reference sequence).

There are a few counts of this clonotype. V usage is TRBV6-6 and J usage is TRBJ2-7; 8 positions match TRBD2. Germline V lookup: CDR1 MNHNY, CDR2 SVGAGI (reference sequence). This CDR3 spans 15 amino acids. The V gene end was trimmed by 0 bases and the J gene end by 5 bases; junction bases not matched to a gene: 6. The CDR3 here is CASSYSAGDVDEQYF. Here the CDR3 DNA reads TGTGCCAGCAGTTACTCAGCGGGAGATGTCGACGAGCAGTACTTC.

The chain couples TRBV12-3 or TRBV12-4 to TRBJ1-5; 7 bases are shared with TRBD1. V dropped 7 bases and J dropped 6; count of bases not matched to a gene: 3. The CDR3 sequence is 12 residues long. The CDR3 region is CASNRGTQPQHF. In DNA form, the CDR3 reads TGTGCCAGCAACAGGGGCACTCAGCCCCAGCATTTT.

This clonotype was seen repeatedly, ten times or more. The chain is built from TRBV7-8 and TRBJ2-2; TRBD2 might be the D (6 bases). Per germline, CDR1 SGHVS and CDR2 FQNEAQ. Trimming left V 7 bases short and J 1 base short, with 16 bases between. CDR3 length equals 16 residues. The CDR3 sequence is CASTLGRRENTGELFF. The CDR3 bases are TGTGCCAGCACCCTGGGGAGGCGGGAGAACACCGGGGAGCTGTTTTTT.

In its sample, this clonotype was seen a few times. V is TRBV7-8 and J is TRBJ1-5; D perhaps matches TRBD1 (5 bases). V was pared by 1 base and J by 4 bases, with 14 bases between. Germline loops: CDR1 SGHVS, CDR2 FQNEAQ. The CDR3 loop spans 16 amino acids. DNA of the CDR3: TGTGCCAGCAGCTTAGGATGGCAGGGTGAAAATCAGCCCCAGCATTTT. Amino acid sequence: CASSLGWQGENQPQHF.

This clonotype was detected many times. Relative to the germline gene, one junction end is altered; a read error may explain this. The rearrangement uses TRBV10-3 and TRBJ1-2; 10 bases align to TRBD1. This CDR3 is built from 14 residues. Germline assignment: CDR1 ENHRY and CDR2 SYGVKD. This CDR3 reads CASSPRDRGGGYTF. CDR3 bases: TGTGCCAGCAGTCCCCGGGACAGGGGAGGTGGCTACACCTTC.

The chain couples TRBV10-3 to TRBJ2-3; D uncertain. CDR3 length: 13 residues. In germline, CDR1 is ENHRY, CDR2 SYGVKD. V lost 7 bases to trimming and J lost 1 base, with 9 bases between them. The CDR3 region is CAIKIAGTDTQYF. In DNA form, the CDR3 reads TGTGCCATCAAGATAGCAGGCACAGATACGCAGTATTTT.

This chain connects TRBV25-1 to TRBJ1-4; 9 positions agree with TRBD1. The V gene's germline CDR1 is MGHDK and CDR2 SYGVNS. CDR3 length: 17 residues. V shed 10 bases, J shed 0 bases, and the junction held 12 bases outside the gene matches. The chain's CDR3 is CATAGQGVFSTNEKLFF. The CDR3 DNA sequence: TGTGCCACCGCGGGACAGGGAGTGTTCTCAACTAATGAAAAACTGTTTTTT.

The V call is TRBV29-1, the J call TRBJ2-7; 16 bases agree with TRBD2. The CDR3 totals 16 residues. Germline V gene data show CDR1 as SQVTM and CDR2 as ANQGSEA. J lost 6 bases, V lost 7 bases, and 12 bases had no gene match. The DNA for the CDR3 is TGCAGCGCTGCTGGGACTAGCGGGAGGGCCAGGGGCGAGCAGTACTTC. It codes for CSAAGTSGRARGEQYF.